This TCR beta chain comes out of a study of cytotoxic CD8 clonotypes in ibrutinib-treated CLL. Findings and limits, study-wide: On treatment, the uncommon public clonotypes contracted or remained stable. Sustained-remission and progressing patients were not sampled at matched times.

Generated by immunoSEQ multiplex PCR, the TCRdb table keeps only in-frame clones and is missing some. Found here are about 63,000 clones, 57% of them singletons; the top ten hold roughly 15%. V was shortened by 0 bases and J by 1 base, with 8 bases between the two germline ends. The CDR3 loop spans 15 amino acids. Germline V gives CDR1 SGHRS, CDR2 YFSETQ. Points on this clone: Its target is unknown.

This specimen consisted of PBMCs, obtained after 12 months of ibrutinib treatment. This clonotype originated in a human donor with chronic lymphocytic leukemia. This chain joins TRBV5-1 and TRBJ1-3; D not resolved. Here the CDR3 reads CASSLGSTSGNTIYF. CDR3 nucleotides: TGCGCCAGCAGCTTGGGGTCTACTTCTGGAAACACCATATATTTT.